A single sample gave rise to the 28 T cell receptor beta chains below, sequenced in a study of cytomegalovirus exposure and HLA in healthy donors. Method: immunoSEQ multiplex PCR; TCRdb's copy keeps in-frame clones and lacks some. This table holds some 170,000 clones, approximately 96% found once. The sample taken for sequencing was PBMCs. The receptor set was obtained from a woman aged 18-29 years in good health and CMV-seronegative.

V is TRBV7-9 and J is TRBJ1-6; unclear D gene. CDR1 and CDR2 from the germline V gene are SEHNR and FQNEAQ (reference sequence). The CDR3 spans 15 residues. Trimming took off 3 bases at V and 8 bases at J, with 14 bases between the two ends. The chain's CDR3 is CASSLAAGRDSPLHF. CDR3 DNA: TGTGCCAGCAGCTTGGCCGCGGGTAGGGATTCACCCCTCCACTTT.

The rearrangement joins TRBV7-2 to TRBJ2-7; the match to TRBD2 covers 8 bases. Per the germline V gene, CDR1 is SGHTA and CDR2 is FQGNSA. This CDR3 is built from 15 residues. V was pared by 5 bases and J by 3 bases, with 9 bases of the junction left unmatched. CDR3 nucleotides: TGTGCCAGCAGCCACGGACTAGCCGGTTTCTACGAGCAGTACTTC. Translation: CASSHGLAGFYEQYF.

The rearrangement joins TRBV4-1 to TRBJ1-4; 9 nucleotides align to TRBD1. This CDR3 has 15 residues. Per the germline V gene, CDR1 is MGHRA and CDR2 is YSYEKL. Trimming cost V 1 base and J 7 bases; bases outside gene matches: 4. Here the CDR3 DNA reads TGCGCCAGCAGCCAAGCCGGGACAGGGTTTGAAAAACTGTTTTTT. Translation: CASSQAGTGFEKLFF.

The CDR3 DNA sequence: TGTGCCAGCAGCTTAACTGGGGGCGGTAGGACTGAAGCTTTCTTT. Protein sequence: CASSLTGGGRTEAFF. The chain joins TRBV7-8 to TRBJ1-1; TRBD1 might be the D (6 bases). The CDR3 totals 15 residues. V lost 2 bases and J lost 5, with 15 bases in between. Per germline, CDR1 SGHVS and CDR2 FQNEAQ. Looking up the rest from reference TRBV7-8 and TRBJ1-1 gives the full variable domain: GAGVSQSPRYKVAKRGQDVALRCDPISGHVSLFWYQQALGQGPEFLTYFQNEAQLDKSGLPSDRFFAERPEGSVSTLKIQRTQQEDSAVYLCASSLTGGGRTEAFFGQGTRLTVV.

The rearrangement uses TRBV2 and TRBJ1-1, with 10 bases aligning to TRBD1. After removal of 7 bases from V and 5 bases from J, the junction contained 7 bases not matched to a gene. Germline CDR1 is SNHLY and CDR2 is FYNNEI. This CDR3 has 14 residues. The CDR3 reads CASIWDRGRTEAFF. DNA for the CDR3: TGTGCCAGCATATGGGACAGGGGTCGTACTGAAGCTTTCTTT.

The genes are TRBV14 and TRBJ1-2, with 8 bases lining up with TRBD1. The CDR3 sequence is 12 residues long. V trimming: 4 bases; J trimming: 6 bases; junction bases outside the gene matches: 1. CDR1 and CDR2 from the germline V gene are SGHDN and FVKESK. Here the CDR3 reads CASSLGQDGYTF. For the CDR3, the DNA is TGTGCCAGCAGCCTGGGACAGGATGGCTACACCTTC.

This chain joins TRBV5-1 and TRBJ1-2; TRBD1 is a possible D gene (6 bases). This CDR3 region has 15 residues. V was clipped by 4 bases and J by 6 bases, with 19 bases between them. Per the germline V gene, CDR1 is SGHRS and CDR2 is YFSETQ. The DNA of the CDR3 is TGCGCCAGCAGCGTGCGGCAGGGGCGCGGAGATGGCTACACCTTC. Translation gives CASSVRQGRGDGYTF.

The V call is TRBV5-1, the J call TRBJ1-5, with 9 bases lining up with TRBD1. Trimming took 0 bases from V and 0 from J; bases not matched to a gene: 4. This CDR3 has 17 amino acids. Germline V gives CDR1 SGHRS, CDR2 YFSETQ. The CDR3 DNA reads TGCGCCAGCAGCTTGGGACAGGGGGGCGATAGCAATCAGCCCCAGCATTTT. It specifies CASSLGQGGDSNQPQHF.

The CDR3 protein is CASTHEQYF. CDR3 nucleotide sequence: TGTGCCAGCACTCACGAGCAGTACTTC. The chain carries TRBV2 and TRBJ2-7; D unclear. Germline V gene data show CDR1 as SNHLY and CDR2 as FYNNEI. V dropped 7 bases and J dropped 5 bases, with 3 bases sitting between them. This CDR3 comprises 9 residues. Combining the CDR3 with reference TRBV2 and TRBJ2-7 gives the whole variable domain EPEVTQTPSHQVTQMGQEVILRCVPISNHLYFYWYRQILGQKVEFLVSFYNNEISEKSEIFDDQFSVERPDGSNFTLKIRSTKLEDSAMYFCASTHEQYFGPGTRLTVT.

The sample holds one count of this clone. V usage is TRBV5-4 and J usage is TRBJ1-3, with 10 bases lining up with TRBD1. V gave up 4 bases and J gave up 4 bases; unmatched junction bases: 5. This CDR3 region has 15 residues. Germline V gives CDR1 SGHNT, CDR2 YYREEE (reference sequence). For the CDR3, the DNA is TGTGCCAGCAGCCCTGGGGGACAGGGGGGAAACACCATATATTTT. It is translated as CASSPGGQGGNTIYF.

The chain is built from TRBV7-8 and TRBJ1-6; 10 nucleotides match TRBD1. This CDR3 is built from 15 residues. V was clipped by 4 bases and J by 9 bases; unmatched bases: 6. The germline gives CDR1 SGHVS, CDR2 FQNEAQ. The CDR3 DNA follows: TGTGCCAGCAGCTCATTGGACAGGGGGGGTTCACCCCTCCACTTT. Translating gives CASSSLDRGGSPLHF.

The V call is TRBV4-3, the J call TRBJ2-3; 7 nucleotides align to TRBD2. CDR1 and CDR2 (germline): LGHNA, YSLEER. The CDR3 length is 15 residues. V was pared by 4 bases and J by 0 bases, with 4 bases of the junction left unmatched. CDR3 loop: CASSPAGFSTDTQYF. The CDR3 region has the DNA TGCGCCAGCAGCCCAGCGGGGTTTAGCACAGATACGCAGTATTTT.

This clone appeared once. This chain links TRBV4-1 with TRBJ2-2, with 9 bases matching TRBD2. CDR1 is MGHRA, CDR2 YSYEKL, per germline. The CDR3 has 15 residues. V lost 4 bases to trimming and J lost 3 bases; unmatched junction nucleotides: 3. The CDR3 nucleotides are TGCGCCAGCAGCCTCCGGACTAGCGACACCGGGGAGCTGTTTTTT. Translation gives CASSLRTSDTGELFF.

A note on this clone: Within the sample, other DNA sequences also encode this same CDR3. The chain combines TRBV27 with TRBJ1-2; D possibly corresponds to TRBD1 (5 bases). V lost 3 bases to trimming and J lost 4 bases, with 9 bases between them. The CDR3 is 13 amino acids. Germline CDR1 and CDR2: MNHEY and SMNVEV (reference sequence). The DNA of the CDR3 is TGTGCCAGCAGTTTGGCAGGGCTCTATGGCTACACCTTC. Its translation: CASSLAGLYGYTF.

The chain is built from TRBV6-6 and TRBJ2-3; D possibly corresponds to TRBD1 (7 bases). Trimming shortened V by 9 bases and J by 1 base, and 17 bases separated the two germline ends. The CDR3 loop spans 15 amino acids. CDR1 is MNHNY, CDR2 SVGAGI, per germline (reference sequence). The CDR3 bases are TGTGCCAGTATTCAGGGGGACTTCGGCACAGATACGCAGTATTTT. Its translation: CASIQGDFGTDTQYF.

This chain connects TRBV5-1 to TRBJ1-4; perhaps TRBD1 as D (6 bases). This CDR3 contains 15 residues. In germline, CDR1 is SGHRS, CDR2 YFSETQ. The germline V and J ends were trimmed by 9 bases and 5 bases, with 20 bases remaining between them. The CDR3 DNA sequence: TGCGCCACCTCCCTCGAGGGGGGAGGGAATGAAAAACTGTTTTTT. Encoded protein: CATSLEGGGNEKLFF.

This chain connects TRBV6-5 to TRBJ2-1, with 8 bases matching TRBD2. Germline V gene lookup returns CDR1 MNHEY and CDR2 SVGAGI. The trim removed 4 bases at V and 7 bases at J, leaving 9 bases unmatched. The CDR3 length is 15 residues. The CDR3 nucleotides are TGTGCCAGCAGTTTCGGGACTAGGGCGGGAAATGAGCAGTTCTTC. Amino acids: CASSFGTRAGNEQFF.

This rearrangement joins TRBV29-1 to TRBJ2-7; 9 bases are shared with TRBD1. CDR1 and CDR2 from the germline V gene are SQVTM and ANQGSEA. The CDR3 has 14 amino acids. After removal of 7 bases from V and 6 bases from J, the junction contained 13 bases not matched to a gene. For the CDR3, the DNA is TGCAGCGCTGGGGGGGGACAGGGCGGATCCGAGCAGTACTTC. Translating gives CSAGGGQGGSEQYF.

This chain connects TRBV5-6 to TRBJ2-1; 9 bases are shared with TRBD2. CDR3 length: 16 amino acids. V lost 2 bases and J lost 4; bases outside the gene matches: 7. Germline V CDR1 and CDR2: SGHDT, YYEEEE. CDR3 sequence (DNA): TGTGCCAGCAGCTTCCGACTAGCGGTTCTTTACAATGAGCAGTTCTTC. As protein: CASSFRLAVLYNEQFF.

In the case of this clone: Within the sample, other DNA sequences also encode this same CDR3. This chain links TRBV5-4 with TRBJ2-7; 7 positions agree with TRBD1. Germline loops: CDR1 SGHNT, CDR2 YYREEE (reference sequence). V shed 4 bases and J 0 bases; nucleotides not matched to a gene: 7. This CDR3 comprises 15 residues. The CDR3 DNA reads TGTGCCAGCAGCCTACCGGGACAGAGCTCCTACGAGCAGTACTTC. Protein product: CASSLPGQSSYEQYF.

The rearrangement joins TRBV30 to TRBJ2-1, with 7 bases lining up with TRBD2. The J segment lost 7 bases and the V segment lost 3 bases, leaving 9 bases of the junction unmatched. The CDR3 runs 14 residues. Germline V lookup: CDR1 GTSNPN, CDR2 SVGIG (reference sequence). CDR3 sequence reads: CAWSPVGGGNEQFF. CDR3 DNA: TGTGCCTGGAGCCCGGTGGGGGGGGGTAATGAGCAGTTCTTC.

The CDR3 coding sequence is TGTGCCAGCAGGGGCCCGGGACTACTCTACAATGAGCAGTTCTTC. Translation: CASRGPGLLYNEQFF. The V call is TRBV27, the J call TRBJ2-1; TRBD2 matches 7 bases. Germline loops: CDR1 MNHEY, CDR2 SMNVEV (reference sequence). J lost 3 bases, V lost 6 bases, and 8 bases had no gene match. The CDR3 loop spans 15 amino acids.

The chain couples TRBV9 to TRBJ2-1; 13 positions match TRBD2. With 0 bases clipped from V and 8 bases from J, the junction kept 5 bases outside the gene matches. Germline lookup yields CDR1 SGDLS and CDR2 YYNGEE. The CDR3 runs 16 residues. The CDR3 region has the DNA TGTGCCAGCAGCGTAGGGGGACTAGCGGGGATCGATGAGCAGTTCTTC. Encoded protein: CASSVGGLAGIDEQFF.

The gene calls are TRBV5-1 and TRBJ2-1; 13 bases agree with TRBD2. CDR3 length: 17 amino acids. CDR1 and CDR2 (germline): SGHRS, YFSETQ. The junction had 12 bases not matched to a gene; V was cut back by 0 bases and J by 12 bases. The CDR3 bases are TGCGCCAGCAGCTTGGCAGGGACTAGCGGGGATTTAAAGGGGCAGTTCTTC. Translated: CASSLAGTSGDLKGQFF.

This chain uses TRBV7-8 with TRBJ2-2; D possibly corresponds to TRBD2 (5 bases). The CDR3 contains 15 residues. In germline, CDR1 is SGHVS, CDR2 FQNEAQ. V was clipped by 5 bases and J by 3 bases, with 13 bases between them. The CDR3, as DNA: TGTGCCAGCAGCCAAGGACTGCCTGACACCGGGGAGCTGTTTTTT. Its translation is CASSQGLPDTGELFF. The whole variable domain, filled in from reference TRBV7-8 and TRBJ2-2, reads GAGVSQSPRYKVAKRGQDVALRCDPISGHVSLFWYQQALGQGPEFLTYFQNEAQLDKSGLPSDRFFAERPEGSVSTLKIQRTQQEDSAVYLCASSQGLPDTGELFFGEGSRLTVL.

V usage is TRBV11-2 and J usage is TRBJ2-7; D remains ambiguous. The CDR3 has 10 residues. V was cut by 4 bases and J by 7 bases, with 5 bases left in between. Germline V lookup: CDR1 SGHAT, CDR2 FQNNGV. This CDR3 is CASSSFEQYF. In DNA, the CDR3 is TGTGCCAGCAGCTCCTTTGAGCAGTACTTC.

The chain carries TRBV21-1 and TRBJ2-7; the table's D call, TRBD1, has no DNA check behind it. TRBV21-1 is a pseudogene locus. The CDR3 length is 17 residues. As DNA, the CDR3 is TGTGCCAGCAGCAAAGTATCCCGTCCGGGACAGGGCCGCGAGCAGTACTTC. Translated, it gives CASSKVSRPGQGREQYF.

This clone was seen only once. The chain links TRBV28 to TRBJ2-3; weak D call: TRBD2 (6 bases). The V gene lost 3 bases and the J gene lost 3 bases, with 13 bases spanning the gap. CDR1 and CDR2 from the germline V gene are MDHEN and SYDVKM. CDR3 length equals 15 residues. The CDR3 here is CASSFGGPGTDTQYF. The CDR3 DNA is TGTGCCAGCAGTTTCGGGGGACCCGGGACAGATACGCAGTATTTT.